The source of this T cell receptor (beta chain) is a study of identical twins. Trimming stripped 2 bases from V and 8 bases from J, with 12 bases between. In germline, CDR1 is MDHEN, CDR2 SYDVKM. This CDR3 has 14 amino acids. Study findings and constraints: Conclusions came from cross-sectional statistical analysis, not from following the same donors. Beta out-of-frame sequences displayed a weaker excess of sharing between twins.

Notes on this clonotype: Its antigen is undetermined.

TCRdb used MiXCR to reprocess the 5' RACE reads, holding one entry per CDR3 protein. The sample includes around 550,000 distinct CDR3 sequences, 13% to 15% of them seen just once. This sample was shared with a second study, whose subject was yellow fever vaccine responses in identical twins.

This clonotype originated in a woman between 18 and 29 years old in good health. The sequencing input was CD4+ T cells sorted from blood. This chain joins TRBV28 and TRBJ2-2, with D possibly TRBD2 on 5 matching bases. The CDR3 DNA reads TGTGCCAGCAGTTTACTAGCACGAAGGGGGGAGCTGTTTTTT. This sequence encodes CASSLLARRGELFF.